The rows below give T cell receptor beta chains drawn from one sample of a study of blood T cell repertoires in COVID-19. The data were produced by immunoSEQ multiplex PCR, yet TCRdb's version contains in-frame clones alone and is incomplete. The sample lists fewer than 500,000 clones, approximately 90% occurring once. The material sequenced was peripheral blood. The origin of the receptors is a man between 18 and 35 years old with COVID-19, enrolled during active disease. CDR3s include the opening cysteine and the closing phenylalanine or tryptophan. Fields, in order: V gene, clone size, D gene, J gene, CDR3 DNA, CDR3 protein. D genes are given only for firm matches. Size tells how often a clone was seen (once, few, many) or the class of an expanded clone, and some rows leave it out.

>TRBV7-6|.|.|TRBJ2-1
TGTGCCAGCAGCTTAGGGGGGACTTTCTCCTACAATGAGCAGTTCTTC
CASSLGGTFSYNEQFF
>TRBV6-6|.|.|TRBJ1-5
TGTGCCAGCACCCCGTTGCCAGGGGTCACGAACCCCCAGCATTTT
CASTPLPGVTNPQHF
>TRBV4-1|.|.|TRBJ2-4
TGCGCCAGCAGCCAAGTTGCCCCCCGGGAGCCCCCCGAGTTC
CASSQVAPREPPEF
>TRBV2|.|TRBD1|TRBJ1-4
TGTGCCAGTACAGGGGACGCCGTAAAACTGTTTTTT
CASTGDAVKLFF
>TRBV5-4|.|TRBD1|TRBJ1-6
TGTGCCAGCAGCCGGGGACAGGGGGATTCACCCCTCCACTTT
CASSRGQGDSPLHF
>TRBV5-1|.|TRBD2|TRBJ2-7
TGCGCCAGCACTCCCGGGACTACGGACGAGCAGTACTTC
CASTPGTTDEQYF
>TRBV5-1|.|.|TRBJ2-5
TGCGCCAGCAGACGCTGGGCCCCAATCCAAGAGACCCAGTACTTC
CASRRWAPIQETQYF
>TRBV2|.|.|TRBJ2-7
TGTGCCAGCAGTGCTAGCGACGAGCAGTACTTC
CASSASDEQYF
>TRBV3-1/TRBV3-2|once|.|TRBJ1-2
TGTGCCAGCAGCCAAGATATGACAGTCAACAACTATGGCTACACCTTC
CASSQDMTVNNYGYTF
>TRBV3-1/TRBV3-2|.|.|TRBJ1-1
TGTGCCAGCAGTCCTGGGAGGAACACTGAAGCTTTCTTT
CASSPGRNTEAFF
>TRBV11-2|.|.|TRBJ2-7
TGTGCCAGCAAAGGACTCCAATACGAGCAGTACTTC
CASKGLQYEQYF
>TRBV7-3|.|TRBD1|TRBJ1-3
TGTGCCAGCAGCCTCACGGGGACAGTTACTGGAAACACCATATATTTT
CASSLTGTVTGNTIYF
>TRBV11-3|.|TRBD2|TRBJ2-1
TGTGCCAGCAGCTTACGTCCTAGCGGGAGCCCTTACAATGAGCAGTTCTTC
CASSLRPSGSPYNEQFF
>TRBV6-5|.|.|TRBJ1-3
TGTGCCAGCATTTCAGGGTTCTCTGGAAACACCATATATTTT
CASISGFSGNTIYF
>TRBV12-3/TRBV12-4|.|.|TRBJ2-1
TGTGCCAGCAGTTTAGACGCAATGGGCCAGTTCTTC
CASSLDAMGQFF
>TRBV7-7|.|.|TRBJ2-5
TGTGCTAGCAGCGGGACAGTCGGGGAGACCCAGTACTTC
CASSGTVGETQYF
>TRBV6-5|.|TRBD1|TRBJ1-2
TGTGCCAGCAGTTCCTGGGACAGGGCCCTCTATGGCTACACCTTC
CASSSWDRALYGYTF
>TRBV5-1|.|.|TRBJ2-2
TGCGCCAGCAGCTTGGCGGGCCAGGGGTTAATCGGGGAGCTGTTTTTT
CASSLAGQGLIGELFF
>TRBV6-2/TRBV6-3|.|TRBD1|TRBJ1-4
TGTGCCAGCAGTCTCGGACCCAGGGGGAAACTGTTTTTT
CASSLGPRGKLFF
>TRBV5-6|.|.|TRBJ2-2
TGTGCCAGCAGCTTGCCTACAGGGTTCGGGGAGCTGTTTTTT
CASSLPTGFGELFF
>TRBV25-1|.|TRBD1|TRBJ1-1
TGTGCCAGCAGTGAAGTGGGACAGGGTGAAGCTTTCTTT
CASSEVGQGEAFF
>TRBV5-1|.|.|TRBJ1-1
TGCGCCAGCAGGGAGGTCGCGGGGGCGCGCACTGAAGCTTTCTTT
CASREVAGARTEAFF
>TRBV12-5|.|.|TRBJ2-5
TGTGCTAGTGGTTTGGAGACAGGACCAAGCGAGACCCAGTACTTC
CASGLETGPSETQYF
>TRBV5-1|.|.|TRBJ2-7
TGCGCCAGCAGCTGGGACACCTACGAGCAGTACTTC
CASSWDTYEQYF
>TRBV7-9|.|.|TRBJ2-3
TGTGCCAGCAGCTTGTCCGGGAGAGTGGCAGATACGCAGTATTTT
CASSLSGRVADTQYF
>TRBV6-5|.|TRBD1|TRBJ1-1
TGTGCCAGCAGTTCTACGGACAGGGGAGCTTTCTTT
CASSSTDRGAFF
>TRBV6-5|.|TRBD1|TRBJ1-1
TGTGCCAGCAGCCGTCGACAGGGGGGCACTGAAGCTTTCTTT
CASSRRQGGTEAFF
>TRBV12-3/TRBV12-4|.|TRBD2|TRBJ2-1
TGTGCCAGCAGAAAGACTAGCGGAGAGGGGCAGTTCTTC
CASRKTSGEGQFF
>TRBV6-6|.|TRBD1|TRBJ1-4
TGTGCCAGCAGAACCCGGACAGGGAGTAATGAAAAACTGTTTTTT
CASRTRTGSNEKLFF
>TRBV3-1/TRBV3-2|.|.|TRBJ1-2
TGTGCCAGCAGCCCGGGTTCGAGTGGCTACACCTTC
CASSPGSSGYTF
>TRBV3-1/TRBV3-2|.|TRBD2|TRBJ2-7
TGTGCCAGCAGCCAAGATGACGCGGGAGGGCCTTTCGACGAGCAGTACTTC
CASSQDDAGGPFDEQYF
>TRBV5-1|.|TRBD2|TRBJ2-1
TGCGCCAGCAGCTTACAAATCGGGAGGGTGGGTGAGCAGTTCTTC
CASSLQIGRVGEQFF
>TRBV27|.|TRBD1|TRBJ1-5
TGTGCCAGCTCTACGACAGGGGGTTTTGGCAATCAGCCCCAGCATTTT
CASSTTGGFGNQPQHF
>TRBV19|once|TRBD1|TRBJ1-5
TGTGCCAGTAGTACCCAACAGGGGGCGAGCAATCAGCCCCAGCATTTT
CASSTQQGASNQPQHF
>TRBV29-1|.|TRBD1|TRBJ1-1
TGCAGCGTACAACCCGGGACAGGGACGAACACTGAAGCTTTCTTT
CSVQPGTGTNTEAFF
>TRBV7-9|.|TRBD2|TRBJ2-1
TGTGCCAGCAGCTTGGAGCTAGCGGGGGGGCCTAATGAGCAGTTCTTC
CASSLELAGGPNEQFF